This TCR beta chain was identified in a study of CXCR3-negative and CXCR3-positive naive CD8 T cells (dated by TCRdb to about 2019). For the wider study: About 135 million TRB reads were obtained in total, roughly 1.5 +/- 0.3 million reads per library. The TRBV-TRBJ cluster analysis covered naive subsets from a handful of donors and memory cells from 3 donors. Diversity and physicochemical repertoire analyses covered around 10 donors pooled from two independent experiments.

The listed sequencing device is NextSeq 550. The Human TCR Profiling Kit (MiLaboratory) was used to prepare UMI-labeled 5' RACE TRB cDNA libraries. cDNA synthesis used the entire amount of extracted RNA, and PCR amplification then used the entire amount of cDNA produced. Libraries were prepared in parallel with an identical number of PCR cycles. Processing in the source paper ran as follows. With a requirement of at least two reads per UMI, MIGEC and MiXCR extracted about 57,000 +/- 9,900 unique UMI-labeled TRB cDNA molecules per library. On average, around 40,000 +/- 10,000 functional in-frame TRB CDR3 nucleotide clonotypes lacking stop codons were found per library. After downsampling to 5000 UMI-labeled TRB molecules per sample, diversity metrics such as normalized Shannon-Wiener and Chao1 were calculated in VDJtools. Clonotype-size-weighted physicochemical properties of the central five CDR3 residues (interaction energy, strength, volume and Kidera factor 4) were computed in VDJtools. TCRdb reprocessed the reads and lists each CDR3 protein sequence as a single entry, with no DNA. TCRdb's processing, not the study's, gives the V and J calls here. This sample's table lists roughly 99,000 distinct CDR3 sequences. The ten largest clones capture 0.95% to 1.4% of the sample.

The CDR3 starts with the cysteine, ends with the phenylalanine, and has 17 residues. No DNA sequence is on record. CDR1 and CDR2, looked up from the germline V gene (reference sequence), are DFQATT and SNEGSKA. The paper's findings and limits, for the study overall: Because surface CD5, which is linked to self-reactivity in mice, was comparable between the naive subsets, TCR interaction strength was also inferred from TRB CDR3 physicochemical properties. Comparably high repertoire diversity was found in both naive subsets, whereas much lower repertoire diversity was found in memory CD8+ T cells. Compared with CXCR3-negative naive cells, CXCR3-positive naive cells had TRB CDR3s with higher hydrophobicity (lower Kidera factor 4), lower energy, and higher strength and volume indices. TRBV-TRBJ usage was similar between naive CXCR3-negative and CXCR3-positive cells from the same donor, while memory cells showed distinct patterns. Freshly isolated PBMCs were used for most assays because CXCR3 expression partially decreased after cryopreservation.

With respect to this clonotype: It lacks a known antigen.

Each CD8+ T cell subset was flow-sorted in triplicate, with over 250,000 cells per subset placed directly into RLT lysis buffer. To keep memory contaminants out, a stringent definition of naive CD8+ T cells was applied: CD45RO-CCR7+CD27+CD95-. Standard density gradient centrifugation was used to isolate peripheral blood mononuclear cells from buffy coats. A FACSAria III was used to flow-sort naive CD8+ T cells into CXCR3-negative and CXCR3-positive populations. Total RNA was extracted from sorted cells with an RNeasy Mini Kit. The sample was naive CXCR3+ CD8+ T cells from blood. The sample's cell subset or site label, decoded: CD45RO-CCR7+CD27+CD95- naive CD8+ T cells expressing CXCR3 (TNR3+). The clonotype was recovered from a human donor in good health. Some clones in this sample may be carry-over from other donors' samples. The V gene is TRBV20-1 and the J gene is TRBJ1-4; TCRdb's D call, TRBD1, is unchecked because there is no DNA. CDR3 protein: CSARDPRSDRNHEKLFF.